Presented here are 20 T cell receptor beta chains from one specimen sequenced in a study of siplizumab effects on memory and regulatory T cells. Libraries were prepared by immunoSEQ multiplex PCR; TCRdb keeps only in-frame clonotypes and omits some of them. Of 90,000 to 120,000 clones listed, under 95% are singletons. Sample: Tregs sorted from blood. The receptors were sampled from a human donor in good health.

To note about this clone: One end of the junction varies from germline; a read error may be responsible. This sequence joins TRBV7-7 and TRBJ1-2; weak D call: TRBD1 (5 bases). The CDR3 extends over 15 amino acids. Germline V CDR1 and CDR2: SSHAT, FNYEAQ (reference sequence). The CDR3 DNA follows: TGTGCTAGCAGCTTATCAGGGACTTCTAACTATGGCTACACCTTC. Translation gives CASSLSGTSNYGYTF. Supplemented by reference TRBV7-7 and TRBJ1-2, the full variable domain reads GAGVSQSPRYKVTKRGQDVTLRCDPISSHATLYWYQQALGQGPEFLTYFNYEAQPDKSGLPSDRFSAERPEGSISTLTIQRTEQRDSAMYRCASSLSGTSNYGYTFGSGTRLTVV.

In DNA form, the CDR3 reads TGTGCCAGCAGCCGAATCGACAGCTCTGGGGCCAACGTCCTGACTTTC. Protein sequence: CASSRIDSSGANVLTF. The chain has TRBV7-8 and TRBJ2-6, with D possibly matching TRBD1 (5 bases). Germline CDR1 and CDR2: SGHVS and FQNEAQ. V was cut by 5 bases and J by 0 bases, with 11 bases left in between. This CDR3 is built from 16 residues.

The V and J genes are TRBV19 and TRBJ2-1, with a possible D match to TRBD2 (5 bases). CDR1 and CDR2 (germline): LNHDA, SQIVND (reference sequence). This CDR3 has 12 amino acids. V was trimmed by 6 bases and J by 7 bases, leaving 10 bases between them. CDR3: CASRKERNEQFF. CDR3 bases: TGTGCCAGTAGAAAAGAGCGGAATGAGCAGTTCTTC.

The chain employs TRBV7-3 and TRBJ1-6; maybe TRBD1 (6 bases). Trimming cost V 5 bases and J 14 bases, with 19 bases left between them. Germline CDR1 and CDR2: SGHTA and FQGTGA. The CDR3 has 14 amino acids. CDR3 sequence reads: CASSPSRQEGTLHF. The CDR3 DNA is TGTGCCAGCAGCCCAAGCAGACAGGAAGGCACCCTCCACTTT. The entire variable domain, with the rest obtained from reference TRBV7-3 and TRBJ1-6, is as follows: GAGVSQTPSNKVTEKGKYVELRCDPISGHTALYWYRQSLGQGPEFLIYFQGTGAADDSGLPNDRFFAVRPEGSVSTLKIQRTERGDSAVYLCASSPSRQEGTLHFGNGTRLTVT.

This chain links TRBV7-3 with TRBJ2-1; D unclear. The CDR3 length is 14 residues. V lost 0 bases, J lost 11 bases, and 14 bases lay in between. Per the germline V gene, CDR1 is SGHTA and CDR2 is FQGTGA. CDR3 loop: CASSLTRYDIKQFF. In DNA form, the CDR3 reads TGTGCCAGCAGCTTAACGCGTTATGATATTAAGCAGTTCTTC.

The J gene is TRBJ1-4, the V gene TRBV2, with a weak D call TRBD1 (6 bases). This CDR3 spans 16 amino acids. V lost 0 bases to trimming and J lost 10 bases, with 18 bases between them. Germline V gives CDR1 SNHLY, CDR2 FYNNEI. CDR3 residues: CASSEARGARYGKLFF. The CDR3 nucleotides are TGTGCCAGCAGTGAAGCGCGGGGGGCGCGATATGGAAAACTGTTTTTT. Filled out from reference TRBV2 and TRBJ1-4, the complete variable domain reads EPEVTQTPSHQVTQMGQEVILRCVPISNHLYFYWYRQILGQKVEFLVSFYNNEISEKSEIFDDQFSVERPDGSNFTLKIRSTKLEDSAMYFCASSEARGARYGKLFFGSGTQLSVL.

V usage is TRBV5-1 and J usage is TRBJ2-1, with 8 bases that match TRBD1. Germline CDR1 is SGHRS and CDR2 is YFSETQ. V lost 0 bases and J lost 7; bases outside the gene matches: 0. This CDR3 is built from 13 residues. The CDR3 is CASSLDRGNEQFF. CDR3 nucleotides: TGCGCCAGCAGCTTGGACAGGGGGAATGAGCAGTTCTTC.

The V gene is TRBV6-1, the J gene TRBJ2-2; 7 nucleotides align to TRBD1. From germline, CDR1 is MNHNS and CDR2 SASEGT. This CDR3 contains 14 residues. Unmatched junction bases numbered 3, after V lost 6 bases and J lost 2 bases. CDR3 region: CASSDRENTGELFF. The CDR3 DNA sequence: TGTGCCAGCAGCGACAGGGAAAACACCGGGGAGCTGTTTTTT.

This chain joins TRBV5-6 and TRBJ2-7; D gene unclear. Trimming pared 0 bases from V and 5 bases from J, leaving 12 bases between. Germline CDR1 is SGHDT and CDR2 is YYEEEE. CDR3 length: 14 residues. CDR3: CASSLVVVSNEQYF. CDR3 in DNA: TGTGCCAGCAGCTTGGTCGTGGTATCCAACGAGCAGTACTTC.

J is TRBJ1-4 and V is TRBV29-1, with 10 bases fitting TRBD1. Germline V gene sequence: CDR1 SQVTM, CDR2 ANQGSEA. V dropped 3 bases and J dropped 6; count of bases not matched to a gene: 4. The CDR3 contains 14 residues. The CDR3 spells CSVETGTGDEKLFF. The CDR3 nucleotides are TGCAGCGTTGAGACCGGGACAGGGGATGAAAAACTGTTTTTT. Drawing the rest from reference TRBV29-1 and TRBJ1-4, the complete variable domain is SAVISQKPSRDICQRGTSLTIQCQVDSQVTMMFWYRQQPGQSLTLIATANQGSEATYESGFVIDKFPISRPNLTFSTLTVSNMSPEDSSIYLCSVETGTGDEKLFFGSGTQLSVL.

In this sample, this clone turned up a few times. The chain couples TRBV7-3 to TRBJ2-3, with TRBD2 as a possible D gene (6 bases). The CDR3 contains 17 residues. Between the trimmed V and J ends, which lost 4 bases and 0 bases, there was a span of 17 bases. Germline V gene sequence: CDR1 SGHTA, CDR2 FQGTGA. The CDR3 sequence: CASSSGGAPTSTDTQYF. The CDR3 coding sequence is TGTGCCAGCAGCTCGGGCGGGGCCCCGACCAGCACAGATACGCAGTATTTT.

This chain connects TRBV7-9 to TRBJ2-5; a weak D match, TRBD2 (6 bases). This CDR3 has 17 amino acids. Germline V gives CDR1 SEHNR, CDR2 FQNEAQ (reference sequence). V was pared by 1 base and J by 2 bases, with 17 bases between. This CDR3 is CASSLGSSSAAQETQYF. In nucleotides, the CDR3 is TGTGCCAGCAGCTTAGGTAGCTCTAGCGCGGCACAAGAGACCCAGTACTTC.

The rearrangement joins TRBV12-5 to TRBJ2-3; 16 nucleotides line up with TRBD2. V was pared by 6 bases and J by 8 bases, with 11 bases of the junction left unmatched. Germline CDR1 reads LGHNT; CDR2 reads FRNRAP. The CDR3 totals 17 residues. The CDR3 region is CASGYRTGTSGRGTQYF. Written as DNA, the CDR3 is TGTGCTAGTGGCTACAGGACCGGGACTAGCGGGAGGGGTACGCAGTATTTT. The whole variable domain, filled in from reference TRBV12-5 and TRBJ2-3, reads DARVTQTPRHKVTEMGQEVTMRCQPILGHNTVFWYRQTMMQGLELLAYFRNRAPLDDSGMPKDRFSAEMPDATLATLKIQPSEPRDSAVYFCASGYRTGTSGRGTQYFGPGTRLTVL.

The chain has TRBV5-4 and TRBJ2-4; TRBD2 matches at 12 bases. The V segment lost 4 bases and the J segment 7 bases; nucleotides outside the gene matches: 6. Germline V gene lookup returns CDR1 SGHNT and CDR2 YYREEE (reference sequence). The CDR3 runs 15 residues. This CDR3 reads CASSQTSGGPNIQYF. CDR3 in DNA: TGTGCCAGCAGCCAAACTAGCGGGGGGCCGAACATTCAGTACTTC.

The V gene is TRBV5-1, the J gene TRBJ2-7; D tentatively fits TRBD1 or TRBD2 (5 bases each). Germline lookup yields CDR1 SGHRS and CDR2 YFSETQ. The length of the CDR3 is 12 residues. V dropped 7 bases and J dropped 6 bases, with 14 bases sitting between them. CDR3 amino acids: CASGPQRGEQYF. CDR3 DNA: TGCGCCAGCGGGCCTCAGAGGGGCGAGCAGTACTTC.

The chain carries TRBV5-4 and TRBJ1-1; no definite D call. The CDR3 extends over 14 amino acids. Between the trimmed V and J ends, which lost 1 base and 1 base, there was a span of 8 bases. The germline CDR1 and CDR2 sequences are SGHNT and YYREEE (reference sequence). This CDR3 reads CASSLYTTNTEAFF. The CDR3 DNA reads TGTGCCAGCAGCTTGTATACCACGAACACTGAAGCTTTCTTT.

The chain has TRBV19 and TRBJ2-1; D might be TRBD1 (5 bases). Between the trimmed V and J ends, which lost 3 bases and 3 bases, there was a span of 15 bases. The CDR3 is made up of 16 amino acids. CDR1 is LNHDA, CDR2 SQIVND, per germline (reference sequence). CDR3 nucleotide sequence: TGTGCCAGTAGTATTGGAAGGACAAGAAGCTACAATGAGCAGTTCTTC. It yields the protein CASSIGRTRSYNEQFF. The whole variable domain, remainder taken from reference TRBV19 and TRBJ2-1, is DGGITQSPKYLFRKEGQNVTLSCEQNLNHDAMYWYRQDPGQGLRLIYYSQIVNDFQKGDIAEGYSVSREKKESFPLTVTSAQKNPTAFYLCASSIGRTRSYNEQFFGPGTRLTVL.

This clone was found a few times. The gene calls are TRBV10-3 and TRBJ1-2; TRBD1 matches 9 bases. The V and J ends lost 5 bases and 5 bases, in that order; junction bases with no gene match: 15. This CDR3 is 17 amino acids long. Germline V lookup: CDR1 ENHRY, CDR2 SYGVKD. CDR3 nucleotides: TGTGCCATCAGTCCCGAGGGAGGACAGGGGCGTATTTATGGCTACACCTTC. Amino acid sequence: CAISPEGGQGRIYGYTF.

The chain combines TRBV30 with TRBJ1-6; D uncertain. Trimming removed 1 base at V and 4 bases at J, with 8 bases between. The CDR3 totals 14 residues. Germline loops: CDR1 GTSNPN, CDR2 SVGIG (reference sequence). CDR3 sequence: CAWSGDQYNSPLHF. As DNA, the CDR3 is TGTGCCTGGAGTGGTGACCAGTATAATTCACCCCTCCACTTT.

This clone was seen a few times. This chain connects TRBV10-1 to TRBJ2-1; D is perhaps TRBD2 (6 bases). The CDR3 sequence is 16 residues long. V lost 4 bases and J 5 bases, leaving 18 bases between the germline ends. CDR1 is WNHNN, CDR2 SYGVQD, per germline (reference sequence). In DNA form, the CDR3 reads TGCGCCAGCAGTGCCTCTGCGACGACGGGAGACAATGAGCAGTTCTTC. Residues: CASSASATTGDNEQFF.